The 18 T cell receptor beta chains presented below share a single source sample, sequenced in a study of Ad26.COV2.S vaccination and SARS-CoV-2 variants. Indicated treatment: about 20 received Ad26.COV2.S at low or high dose, single or two shots; five or six received placebo; per-sample allocation not given. On day 63 after the first injection, vaccine and placebo recipients gave samples. Clones were sequenced by immunoSEQ multiplex PCR, and TCRdb holds only the in-frame ones, with some missing. The data show a few hundred thousand clones, with approximately 88% seen just once and 3.6% held by the top ten. The sequencing here drew on peripheral blood, taken in a trial of Ad26.COV2.S vaccine versus placebo. The receptors were gathered from a person aged 18-65 years who received the Ad26.COV2.S COVID-19 vaccine or a placebo.

V gene TRBV2 combines with J gene TRBJ2-3, with a tentative D call TRBD2 (7 bases). The CDR3 is 15 amino acids. V lost 2 bases to trimming and J lost 2 bases, with 11 bases between them. Per the germline V gene, CDR1 is SNHLY and CDR2 is FYNNEI. CDR3 in amino acids: CASSEIRGATDTQYF. In DNA form, the CDR3 reads TGTGCCAGCAGTGAAATCCGGGGGGCCACAGATACGCAGTATTTT.

V and J are TRBV11-2 and TRBJ2-2; D is perhaps TRBD2 (6 bases). Trimming removed 3 bases at V and 0 bases at J, with 8 bases between. The CDR3 is made up of 15 amino acids. Germline loops: CDR1 SGHAT, CDR2 FQNNGV. CDR3 sequence: CASSLGLSNTGELFF. The CDR3 DNA is TGTGCCAGCAGCTTGGGACTTTCGAACACCGGGGAGCTGTTTTTT.

The V gene is TRBV5-5, the J gene TRBJ1-4; D gene uncertain. This CDR3 contains 15 residues. V gave up 0 bases and J gave up 2 bases, with 8 bases separating them. The germline V gene encodes CDR1 SGHKS and CDR2 YYEKEE (reference sequence). The DNA for the CDR3 is TGTGCCAGCAGCTTGGATGGGGTGACTAATGAAAAACTGTTTTTT. Its protein is CASSLDGVTNEKLFF. Filled out from reference TRBV5-5 and TRBJ1-4, the complete variable domain reads DAGVTQSPTHLIKTRGQQVTLRCSPISGHKSVSWYQQVLGQGPQFIFQYYEKEERGRGNFPDRFSARQFPNYSSELNVNALLLGDSALYLCASSLDGVTNEKLFFGSGTQLSVL.

The V call is TRBV15, the J call TRBJ2-7; TRBD1 matches 8 bases. This CDR3 is 15 amino acids long. Germline CDR1 and CDR2: LNHNV and YYDKDF (reference sequence). Trimming at V came to 5 bases and at J to 0 bases, leaving 6 bases not matched to a gene. This CDR3 is CATSDRDRYSYEQYF. The CDR3 DNA reads as TGTGCCACCAGCGACCGGGACAGGTACTCCTACGAGCAGTACTTC.

As for this clone: The junction differs from germline at one of its ends, possibly a read error. The gene calls are TRBV5-6 and TRBJ2-1, with TRBD2 identical over 9 bases. CDR3 length: 16 residues. Germline CDR1 is SGHDT and CDR2 is YYEEEE. The CDR3 is CASSSLSGGDYNEQFF. The CDR3 coding sequence is TGTGCCAGCAGCTCGCTTAGCGGGGGCGACTACAATGAACAGTTCTTC.

In nucleotides, the CDR3 is TGTGCCAGCAGCGCGCCAGGGTTCTATGGCTACACCTTC. Its protein product is CASSAPGFYGYTF. The chain employs TRBV9 and TRBJ1-2; D may be TRBD1 (5 bases). The CDR3 is made up of 13 amino acids. Germline V CDR1 and CDR2: SGDLS, YYNGEE. V lost 3 bases and J lost 4, with 10 bases in between.

This chain uses TRBV19 with TRBJ2-7, with 11 bases matching TRBD1. Germline CDR1 is LNHDA and CDR2 is SQIVND (reference sequence). Trimming removed 4 bases from V and 0 bases from J; junction bases left unmatched: 5. This CDR3 is 16 amino acids long. CDR3: CASSKDGTGGSYEQYF. The CDR3 region has the DNA TGTGCCAGTAGTAAGGACGGGACAGGGGGCTCCTACGAGCAGTACTTC. The complete variable domain, with remaining parts taken from reference TRBV19 and TRBJ2-7, reads DGGITQSPKYLFRKEGQNVTLSCEQNLNHDAMYWYRQDPGQGLRLIYYSQIVNDFQKGDIAEGYSVSREKKESFPLTVTSAQKNPTAFYLCASSKDGTGGSYEQYFGPGTRLTVT.

The V and J genes are TRBV4-1 and TRBJ2-7; D possibly corresponds to TRBD1 (5 bases). The CDR3 sequence is 15 residues long. Trimming stripped 6 bases from V and 7 bases from J, with 22 bases between. Germline V gene data show CDR1 as MGHRA and CDR2 as YSYEKL. The CDR3 DNA is TGCGCCAGCAGGCCCACCAGGGCCCAGGATGGGGAGCAGTACTTC. Amino acid sequence: CASRPTRAQDGEQYF.

The chain couples TRBV7-3 to TRBJ2-3; TRBD2 matches at 7 bases. Trimming at V came to 1 base and at J to 2 bases, leaving 30 bases not matched to a gene. Germline-derived CDR1 and CDR2 are SGHTA and FQGTGA. The CDR3 has 24 residues. The CDR3 spells CASSLKKILADHLYGRGNTDTQYF. The DNA of the CDR3 is TGTGCCAGCAGCTTAAAGAAAATACTAGCCGATCATTTGTATGGGCGGGGGAACACAGATACGCAGTATTTT.

The V call is TRBV7-9, the J call TRBJ2-1, with 7 bases lining up with TRBD2. The CDR3 is 16 residues long. Germline trimming cut 5 bases from V and 5 bases from J; bases unmatched to any gene: 12. From germline, CDR1 is SEHNR and CDR2 FQNEAQ (reference sequence). The CDR3 spells CASSPRGLAANNEQFF. CDR3 sequence (DNA): TGTGCCAGCAGCCCACGCGGGCTAGCGGCGAACAATGAGCAGTTCTTC.

This clone was recorded only once. The chain combines TRBV18 with TRBJ1-2; D is undetermined. CDR1 and CDR2 from the germline V gene are KGHSH and LQKENI. This CDR3 region has 15 residues. V was cut by 0 bases and J by 0 bases, with 8 bases left in between. CDR3 bases: TGTGCCAGCTCACCACCGTGGGAGACTAACTATGGCTACACCTTC. Amino acid sequence: CASSPPWETNYGYTF.

The CDR3 protein is CASSQTDSTTDTQYF. The CDR3 bases are TGCGCCAGCAGCCAAACGGACAGCACAACAGATACGCAGTATTTT. This sequence joins TRBV4-1 and TRBJ2-3, with D possibly being TRBD1 (6 bases). Germline V gene sequence: CDR1 MGHRA, CDR2 YSYEKL. The CDR3 is made up of 15 amino acids. V lost 2 bases and J 3 bases, leaving 12 bases between the germline ends.

This rearrangement joins TRBV3-1 (or the pseudogene TRBV3-2) to TRBJ2-1; possibly TRBD1 for D (5 bases). Germline CDR1 LGHDT, CDR2 YNNKEL (reference sequence). CDR3 length: 15 amino acids. The ends were cut back, 3 bases at V and 0 bases at J, with 9 bases in the middle. The CDR3 loop reads CASSQDTSSYNEQFF. DNA for the CDR3: TGTGCCAGCAGCCAGGACACCAGCTCCTACAATGAGCAGTTCTTC.

The chain carries TRBV6-5 and TRBJ2-7; 10 bases fit TRBD2. V was pared by 6 bases and J by 2 bases, with 7 bases of the junction left unmatched. Looked up from germline, CDR1 is MNHEY and CDR2 is SVGAGI. The CDR3 is 15 amino acids. In nucleotides, the CDR3 is TGTGCCAGCAGGAGGATGCTAGCGGGGGCCTACGAGCAGTACTTC. Its translation: CASRRMLAGAYEQYF.

The V gene is TRBV21-1, the J gene TRBJ2-7; TRBD2 is the table's D call, not checked against the DNA. TRBV21-1 counts as a pseudogene. The CDR3 length is 16 residues. CDR3 in amino acids: CASTLSRLAGAYEQYF. The CDR3 nucleotides are TGTGCCAGCACGCTTAGTCGGCTAGCGGGGGCCTACGAGCAGTACTTC.

This chain uses TRBV7-2 with TRBJ2-2; D is unclear. The ends were cut back, 1 base at V and 5 bases at J, with 11 bases in the middle. The V gene's germline CDR1 is SGHTA and CDR2 FQGNSA. The CDR3 consists of 15 residues. The CDR3 sequence is CASSLEGFQTGELFF. CDR3 nucleotide sequence: TGTGCCAGCAGCTTAGAAGGGTTTCAAACCGGGGAGCTGTTTTTT. Using reference TRBV7-2 and TRBJ2-2 for the parts outside the CDR3, the full variable domain is GAGVSQSPSNKVTEKGKDVELRCDPISGHTALYWYRQSLGQGLEFLIYFQGNSAPDKSGLPSDRFSAERTGGSVSTLTIQRTQQEDSAVYLCASSLEGFQTGELFFGEGSRLTVL.

V gene TRBV28 combines with J gene TRBJ2-1, with 7 bases lining up with TRBD1. Per germline, CDR1 MDHEN and CDR2 SYDVKM. After removal of 1 base from V and 7 bases from J, the junction contained 7 bases not matched to a gene. This CDR3 region has 15 residues. The CDR3 nucleotides read TGTGCCAGCAGTTTATCGGCAGGGGGTACAAATGAGCAGTTCTTC. Its protein is CASSLSAGGTNEQFF.

V gene TRBV7-3 combines with J gene TRBJ2-1, with unresolved D. From germline, CDR1 is SGHTA and CDR2 FQGTGA. Trimming pared 2 bases from V and 4 bases from J, leaving 6 bases between. The length of the CDR3 is 13 residues. The CDR3 region has the DNA TGTGCCAGCAGCTTATCGACTTACAATGAGCAGTTCTTC. Translated: CASSLSTYNEQFF.